This TCR beta chain was retrieved from a study of cytomegalovirus exposure and HLA in healthy donors. Points on this clone: Its antigen is unidentified.

Notes on the study in general: Most subjects had HLA-A and HLA-B alleles reportedly predicted accurately by TCR beta sequences. About 150 TCR beta chains were listed as cytomegalovirus-associated. Generally TCR sequences proved uncommon, though certain public TCRs appeared in numerous donors.

In the PCR, 60 Vbeta and 13 Jbeta primers were used. Assay: immunoSEQ multiplex PCR; the TCRdb copy retains only in-frame clones and omits some. The table shows some 120,000 clones, with about 59% occurring only once. This receptor was identified in a woman aged 35 to 49 in good health and CMV-seropositive. The sequenced material came from PBMCs.

The CDR3: CASSEGWEGTSEQYF. CDR3 nucleotides: TGTGCCAGCAGTGAAGGCTGGGAGGGTACGTCCGAGCAGTACTTC. The chain has TRBV25-1 and TRBJ2-7; TRBD2 aligns across 7 bases. J was trimmed by 6 bases and V by 2 bases; bases with no gene match: 10. This CDR3 is 15 amino acids long. The germline V gene has CDR1 MGHDK and CDR2 SYGVNS.